A selection of T cell receptor beta chains follows, all from one sample in a study of cytomegalovirus exposure and HLA in healthy donors. Here immunoSEQ multiplex PCR was the method, and the copy in TCRdb shows in-frame clones only, minus some. The sample consists of around 120,000 clones, 65% to 85% of them appearing once. Material: PBMCs. Receptors were obtained from a boy aged 10-17 years in good health and CMV-seronegative. Both conserved end residues are part of each CDR3. D genes are given only for firm matches. Clone size, where shown, is once, few, many, or a class for clones that have expanded.

V gene	J gene	CDR3 length	clone size	D gene	CDR3 DNA	CDR3 protein
TRBV19	TRBJ2-7	13	.	TRBD1	TGTGCCAGTAGTGGGGACAGCCCTTACGAGCAGTACTTC	CASSGDSPYEQYF
TRBV4-2	TRBJ2-1	16	.	.	TGTGCCAGCAGCCCTGAGAGCGGAAAGGTTTACAATGAGCAGTTCTTC	CASSPESGKVYNEQFF
TRBV2	TRBJ2-7	12	.	.	TGTGCCAGCAGTGAAGAGGGGGACGAGCAGTACTTC	CASSEEGDEQYF
TRBV25-1	TRBJ2-2	13	.	.	TGTGCCAGCAGTGGGCCCAACACCGGGGAGCTGTTTTTT	CASSGPNTGELFF
TRBV27	TRBJ2-7	13	.	.	TGTGCCAGCAGTTCAGGGGTCTTCTACGAGCAGTACTTC	CASSSGVFYEQYF
TRBV27	TRBJ2-1	15	.	TRBD2	TGTGCCAGCAGACCTGCCGGACTAGGATACAATGAGCAGTTCTTC	CASRPAGLGYNEQFF
TRBV30	TRBJ1-3	12	.	.	TGTGCCTGGAGTACGGGTGGAAACACCATATATTTT	CAWSTGGNTIYF
TRBV29-1	TRBJ1-1	13	.	.	TGCAGCGTTGAAACCGGGTTGAACACTGAAGCTTTCTTT	CSVETGLNTEAFF
TRBV19	TRBJ2-7	14	.	.	TGTGCCAGTAGTATAGGGCCGGGACATGCCGAGCAGTACTTC	CASSIGPGHAEQYF
TRBV5-1	TRBJ2-7	11	.	.	TGCGCCAGCAGCTTACAGGGCAAGCAGTACTTC	CASSLQGKQYF
TRBV29-1	TRBJ2-3	15	.	TRBD2	TGCAGCGCATCCCAAGGAGCGGGAGCGGGCAATCCGCAGTATTTT	CSASQGAGAGNPQYF
TRBV4-2	TRBJ2-1	15	.	TRBD2	TGTGCCAGCAGCCAAGACAGCGGGAGGCGGGATGAGCAGTTCTTC	CASSQDSGRRDEQFF
TRBV19	TRBJ2-2	17	few	TRBD2	TGTGCCAGTATCCACCAAGGGGGACTAGCGAACACCGGGGAGCTGTTTTTT	CASIHQGGLANTGELFF
TRBV4-2	TRBJ2-1	16	.	.	TGTGCCAGCAGCCAAGAGCCCGGGGACTCGACGGATGAGCAGTTCTTC	CASSQEPGDSTDEQFF
TRBV6-5	TRBJ2-1	16	.	TRBD1	TGTGCCAGCAGTTACCTACCGAAGCAGGGGGCTGATGAGCAGTTCTTC	CASSYLPKQGADEQFF
TRBV13	TRBJ2-7	21	few	TRBD2	TGTGCCAGCAGTTCGGGCCGGGTAGAGTTGGAGACTAGCGGTGGGGCCTACGAGCAGTACTTC	CASSSGRVELETSGGAYEQYF
TRBV7-2	TRBJ2-7	17	few	.	TGTGCCAGCAGCTTACTACCGGTGGAAGTGCTTTGGGCCGAGCAGTACTTC	CASSLLPVEVLWAEQYF
TRBV6-5	TRBJ2-7	15	.	.	TGTGCCAGCAGTTCCTCCGGGGTGCTAGCGAACGAGCAGTACTTC	CASSSSGVLANEQYF
TRBV19	TRBJ1-1	14	.	TRBD1	TGTGCCAGTAGTACCGGGACAGGGAACACTGAAGCTTTCTTT	CASSTGTGNTEAFF
TRBV7-6	TRBJ2-1	15	.	.	TGTGCCAGCAGCTTACACGGGACAAGGCTCGATGAGCAGTTCTTC	CASSLHGTRLDEQFF
TRBV5-6	TRBJ1-1	12	.	.	TGTGCCAGTCTAAAGACGGGCACTGAAGCTTTCTTT	CASLKTGTEAFF
TRBV2	TRBJ2-1	13	once	.	TGTGCCAGCAGGGACTACTCCTACAATGAGCAGTTCTTC	CASRDYSYNEQFF
TRBV25-1	TRBJ2-1	14	.	TRBD2	TGTGCCAGCAGTGAGCTAGCGGGAGGGGATGAGCAGTTCTTC	CASSELAGGDEQFF
TRBV30	TRBJ2-1	11	.	.	TGTGCCTGGAGCCCATACAATGAGCAGTTCTTC	CAWSPYNEQFF
TRBV19	TRBJ2-1	20	.	.	TGTGCCAGTAGTATCCGGCCGGCCGGCGGGGCGGGTAGCTCCTACAATGAGCAGTTCTTC	CASSIRPAGGAGSSYNEQFF
TRBV5-6	TRBJ2-2	16	.	.	TGTGCCAGCAGCCCCCAGTTCCTAGCGCGGACCGGGGAGCTGTTTTTT	CASSPQFLARTGELFF
TRBV2	TRBJ1-5	15	.	.	TGTGCCAGCAGCCCGGTTCGGGGGAGCAATCAGCCCCAGCATTTT	CASSPVRGSNQPQHF
TRBV7-8	TRBJ2-7	15	.	TRBD1	TGTGCCAGCAGCCCAAAGACAGGGGGGGTCTACGAGCAGTACTTC	CASSPKTGGVYEQYF
TRBV7-9	TRBJ2-6	16	once	.	TGTGCCAGCAGCTTCCCAGGGTTCGCTGGGGCCAACGTCCTGACTTTC	CASSFPGFAGANVLTF
TRBV2	TRBJ2-7	15	.	.	TGTGCCAGCAAAACCGGGCCGCCGGAGGCCTACGAGCAGTACTTC	CASKTGPPEAYEQYF
TRBV6-6	TRBJ1-5	15	.	.	TGTGCCAGCAGGGCCGGGATTTCAAACAATCAGCCCCAGCATTTT	CASRAGISNNQPQHF
TRBV29-1	TRBJ2-1	15	few	TRBD1	TGCAGCGTTGAAAGGTCCGGGACAGGTTACAATGAGCAGTTCTTC	CSVERSGTGYNEQFF
TRBV27	TRBJ1-2	16	.	TRBD1	TGTGCCAGCAGTACCGTAGAGGGACAGGGGTACTATGGCTACACCTTC	CASSTVEGQGYYGYTF
TRBV15	TRBJ2-3	15	.	.	TGTGCCACCAGCACCCCCGCTAGTAGCACAGATACGCAGTATTTT	CATSTPASSTDTQYF
TRBV6-4	TRBJ2-1	15	.	TRBD2	TGTGCCAGCAGTGAGCAGACTAGCGGGAGTAATGAGCAGTTCTTC	CASSEQTSGSNEQFF
TRBV30	TRBJ2-1	11	.	.	TGTGCCTGCGGCTCCTACAATGAGCAGTTCTTC	CACGSYNEQFF
TRBV20-1	TRBJ1-1	10	.	.	TGCAGTGCTAGGCCCCAGGTAGCTTTCTTT	CSARPQVAFF
TRBV5-1	TRBJ2-1	15	.	TRBD1	TGCGCCAGCAGCTTCGGGACAGGGGGTCCTAATGAGCAGTTCTTC	CASSFGTGGPNEQFF
TRBV4-1	TRBJ2-5	11	.	.	TGCGCCAGCAGCTTCCGGGAGACCCAGTACTTC	CASSFRETQYF
TRBV29-1	TRBJ2-7	13	.	.	TGCAGCGTTGATCGAGGGAGTGGTGGCGAGCAGTACTTC	CSVDRGSGGEQYF
TRBV6-1	TRBJ1-4	15	once	.	TGTGCCAGCAGTGAGGCGAGCGGGGGGAATGAAAAACTGTTTTTT	CASSEASGGNEKLFF
TRBV27	TRBJ2-3	15	.	TRBD2	TGTGCCAGCAGTCCAAAAACCCTAGCGGGGGATACGCAGTATTTT	CASSPKTLAGDTQYF
TRBV5-5	TRBJ2-7	15	.	.	TGTGCCAGCAGCTTCATCGGGGGTCCCTCCTACGAGCAGTACTTC	CASSFIGGPSYEQYF
TRBV9	TRBJ1-3	15	once	.	TGTGCCAGCAGCCCCCGGACAGCCTCTGGAAACACCATATATTTT	CASSPRTASGNTIYF
TRBV7-6	TRBJ2-3	12	once	.	TGTGCCAGCAGCCAACAGGGAGATACGCAGTATTTT	CASSQQGDTQYF
TRBV29-1	TRBJ1-2	12	.	.	TGCAGCGTTGAAACAGGAGTCTATGGCTACACCTTC	CSVETGVYGYTF
TRBV19	TRBJ1-5	14	.	.	TGTGCCAGTAGTATAGACAGTAGCAATCAGCCCCAGCATTTT	CASSIDSSNQPQHF
TRBV4-1	TRBJ1-5	16	.	.	TGCGCCAGCACCCCCCTCCCCCAGGGGAAGGATCGGCCCCAGCATTTT	CASTPLPQGKDRPQHF
TRBV19	TRBJ2-1	13	few	.	TGTGCCAGTAGTATCGTAGGGAGGAATGAGCAGTTCTTC	CASSIVGRNEQFF
TRBV27	TRBJ2-1	13	.	.	TGTGCCAGCAGTTTACTGTTGCGAAATGAGCAGTTCTTC	CASSLLLRNEQFF